The 15 T cell receptor beta chains below come from one sample, sequenced in a study of CD8+ T cells in alopecia areata. Treatment here: oral pan-JAK inhibitor, 5-10 mg twice daily. Following extraction, RNA underwent reverse transcription to cDNA, which served as the sequencing template. Generated by immunoSEQ multiplex PCR, the TCRdb table keeps only in-frame clones and is missing some. This sample yields 65,000 to 75,000 clones, of which around 29% are seen a single time; 14% to 15% belongs to the top ten. Here the sequenced sample was CD8+ T cells sorted from blood, taken at week 4, from a patient treated with tofacitinib. The receptors come from a human donor with alopecia areata.

Turning to this clone: This sample also contains other DNA sequences that code for the same CDR3. The V call is TRBV4-1, the J call TRBJ2-7, with D perhaps TRBD2 (5 bases). With 0 bases removed from V and 3 bases from J, the gap between germline ends came to 9 bases. CDR1 MGHRA and CDR2 YSYEKL come from the germline V gene. There are 14 residues in the CDR3. The CDR3, as DNA: TGCGCCAGCAGCCAAGATTCTGGGAGCTACGAGCAGTACTTC. This translates into CASSQDSGSYEQYF.

The V gene is TRBV29-1, the J gene TRBJ2-5; possibly TRBD2 for D (6 bases). The CDR3 has 12 amino acids. Germline CDR1 is SQVTM and CDR2 is ANQGSEA. Trimming took off 3 bases at V and 7 bases at J, with 12 bases between the two ends. The CDR3 bases are TGCAGCGTTGAGGGACTGGCCGCGACCCAGTACTTC. Translation gives CSVEGLAATQYF.

The CDR3 DNA is TGCGCCAGCAGCCAAGGGTACGGCTACAATGAGCAGTTCTTC. Its protein product is CASSQGYGYNEQFF. The rearrangement links TRBV4-1 to TRBJ2-1; D is unresolved. Germline values: CDR1 MGHRA, CDR2 YSYEKL. The CDR3 contains 14 residues. Trimming stripped 1 base from V and 3 bases from J, with 7 bases between.

Only a few counts were recorded for this clone. V usage is TRBV29-1 and J usage is TRBJ2-7, with no clear D. V was shortened by 7 bases and J by 4 bases, with 17 bases between the two germline ends. This CDR3 contains 13 residues. Germline CDR1 SQVTM, CDR2 ANQGSEA. CDR3 sequence (DNA): TGCAGCGCCGTAGACAATCAGAGGTACGAGCAGTACTTC. It encodes CSAVDNQRYEQYF.

This clone has more than one count but fewer than ten. The V and J genes are TRBV27 and TRBJ2-5; the D gene could be TRBD1 or TRBD2 (6 bases each). CDR1 is MNHEY and CDR2 is SMNVEV in the germline V gene (reference sequence). The CDR3 loop spans 14 amino acids. Trimming pared 4 bases from V and 11 bases from J, leaving 20 bases between. The CDR3 region is CASSSRGHLVAQYF. For the CDR3, the DNA is TGTGCCAGCAGTTCGCGGGGACACCTTGTAGCGCAGTACTTC.

This clone was detected a few times. The chain combines TRBV30 with TRBJ1-2; 8 bases align to TRBD1. The junction had 1 base not matched to a gene; V was cut back by 4 bases and J by 6 bases. The germline V gene has CDR1 GTSNPN and CDR2 SVGIG (reference sequence). The CDR3 totals 11 residues. The CDR3 is CAWTGGDGYTF. CDR3 sequence (DNA): TGTGCCTGGACAGGGGGCGATGGCTACACCTTC.

This clone was detected a few times. The chain is built from TRBV29-1 and TRBJ2-1; no clear D. V was trimmed by 0 bases and J by 8 bases, leaving 5 bases between them. Germline CDR1 reads SQVTM; CDR2 reads ANQGSEA. There are 11 residues in the CDR3. For the CDR3, the DNA is TGCAGCGTTGAAGACATCTATGAGCAGTTCTTC. Translated: CSVEDIYEQFF.

The chain employs TRBV29-1 and TRBJ2-5, with 7 bases that match TRBD2. With 4 bases clipped from V and 4 bases from J, the junction kept 6 bases outside the gene matches. The germline V gene encodes CDR1 SQVTM and CDR2 ANQGSEA. The length of the CDR3 is 13 residues. The CDR3 spells CSVAGGGSETQYF. In DNA form, the CDR3 reads TGCAGCGTTGCAGGCGGGGGATCAGAGACCCAGTACTTC.

J is TRBJ2-1 and V is TRBV2; D is perhaps TRBD1 or TRBD2 (5 bases each). Trimming shortened V by 6 bases and J by 13 bases, and 13 bases separated the two germline ends. This CDR3 spans 11 amino acids. Germline V lookup: CDR1 SNHLY, CDR2 FYNNEI. CDR3 amino acids: CASRGPLFQFF. The CDR3, as DNA: TGTGCCAGCAGGGGACCACTCTTCCAGTTCTTC.

Only a few counts were recorded for this clone. V usage is TRBV30 and J usage is TRBJ2-2; unclear D gene. Trimming cost V 0 bases and J 4 bases, with 3 bases left between them. CDR1 is GTSNPN and CDR2 is SVGIG in the germline V gene (reference sequence). The length of the CDR3 is 12 residues. The CDR3 DNA is TGTGCCTGGAGTGTACCCACCGGGGAGCTGTTTTTT. Its protein is CAWSVPTGELFF.

This clone is termed large. V usage is TRBV11-2 and J usage is TRBJ2-1; D remains unclear. V was pared by 3 bases and J by 2 bases, with 11 bases between. The CDR3 covers 15 residues. Germline V gene sequence: CDR1 SGHAT, CDR2 FQNNGV. The CDR3 reads CASSFETPTYNEQFF. DNA of the CDR3: TGTGCCAGCAGCTTCGAGACGCCGACCTACAATGAGCAGTTCTTC.

This clone was counted between two and nine times. The chain joins TRBV6-5 to TRBJ2-7; 8 nucleotides align to TRBD1. V shed 2 bases and J 0 bases; nucleotides not matched to a gene: 6. Germline lookup yields CDR1 MNHEY and CDR2 SVGAGI. The CDR3 extends over 16 amino acids. CDR3 protein: CASSYLSDRGSYEQYF. CDR3 nucleotides: TGTGCCAGCAGTTACCTATCAGACAGGGGCTCCTACGAGCAGTACTTC.

This clone was seen more than once but under ten times. The chain combines TRBV13 with TRBJ2-1; D gene ambiguous. The V end was cut by 4 bases, the J end by 5 bases, with 12 bases between. The CDR3 length is 14 residues. Germline V lookup: CDR1 PRHDT, CDR2 FYEKMQ (reference sequence). As DNA, the CDR3 is TGTGCCAGCAGCTCAATAAATGGGAACAATGAGCAGTTCTTC. Its protein product is CASSSINGNNEQFF. The variable domain in full, with the rest retrieved from reference TRBV13 and TRBJ2-1, is AAGVIQSPRHLIKEKRETATLKCYPIPRHDTVYWYQQGPGQDPQFLISFYEKMQSDKGSIPDRFSAQQFSDYHSELNMSSLELGDSALYFCASSSINGNNEQFFGPGTRLTVL.

This clone was observed a few times. V is TRBV30 and J is TRBJ1-1, with no clear D. The V end was cut by 3 bases, the J end by 1 base, with 12 bases between. The CDR3 sequence is 14 residues long. Looked up from germline, CDR1 is GTSNPN and CDR2 is SVGIG (reference sequence). The CDR3 region has the DNA TGTGCCTGGAGCCTCGAGAGGAAGAACACTGAAGCTTTCTTT. Its protein is CAWSLERKNTEAFF. Complete variable domain (other parts from reference TRBV30 and TRBJ1-1): SQTIHQWPATLVQPVGSPLSLECTVEGTSNPNLYWYRQAAGRGLQLLFYSVGIGQISSEVPQNLSASRPQDRQFILSSKKLLLSDSGFYLCAWSLERKNTEAFFGQGTRLTVV.

This chain joins TRBV9 and TRBJ2-2; D may be TRBD2 (7 bases). Germline CDR1 SGDLS, CDR2 YYNGEE. The CDR3 is made up of 15 amino acids. V lost 4 bases and J lost 8, with 18 bases in between. The DNA for the CDR3 is TGTGCCAGCAGCCCCGGGGGAGGGGGGTCAGGGGAGCTGTTTTTT. Amino acids: CASSPGGGGSGELFF.